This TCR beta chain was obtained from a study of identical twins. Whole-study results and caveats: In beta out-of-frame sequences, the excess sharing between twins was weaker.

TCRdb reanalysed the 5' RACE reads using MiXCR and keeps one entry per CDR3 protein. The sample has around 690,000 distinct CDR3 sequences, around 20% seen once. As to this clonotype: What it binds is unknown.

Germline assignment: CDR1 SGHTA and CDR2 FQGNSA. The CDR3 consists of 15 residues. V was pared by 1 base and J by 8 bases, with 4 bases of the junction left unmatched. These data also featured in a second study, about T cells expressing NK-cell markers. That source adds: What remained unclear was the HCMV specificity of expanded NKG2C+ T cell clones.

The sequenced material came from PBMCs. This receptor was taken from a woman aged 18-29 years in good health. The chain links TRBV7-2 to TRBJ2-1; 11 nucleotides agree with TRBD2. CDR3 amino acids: CASSLDSGGVDEQFF. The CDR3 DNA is TGTGCCAGCAGCTTAGATAGCGGGGGGGTGGATGAGCAGTTCTTC.